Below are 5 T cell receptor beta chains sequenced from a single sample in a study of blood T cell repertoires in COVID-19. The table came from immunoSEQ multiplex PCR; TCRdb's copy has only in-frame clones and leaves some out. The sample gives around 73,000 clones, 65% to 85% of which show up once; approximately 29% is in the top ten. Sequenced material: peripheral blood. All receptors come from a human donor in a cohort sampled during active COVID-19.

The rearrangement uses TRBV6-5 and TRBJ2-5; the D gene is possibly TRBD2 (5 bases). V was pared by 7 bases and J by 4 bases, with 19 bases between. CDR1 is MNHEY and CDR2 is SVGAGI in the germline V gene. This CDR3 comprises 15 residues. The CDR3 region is CASKSGPAGGETQYF. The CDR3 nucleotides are TGTGCCAGCAAGTCGGGCCCGGCAGGAGGAGAGACCCAGTACTTC.

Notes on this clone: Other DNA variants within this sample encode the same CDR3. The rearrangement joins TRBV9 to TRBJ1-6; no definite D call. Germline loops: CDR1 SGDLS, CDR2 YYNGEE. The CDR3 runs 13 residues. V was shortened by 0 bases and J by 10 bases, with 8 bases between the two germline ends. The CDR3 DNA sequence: TGTGCCAGCAGCGTAGATAGCCGGTCACCCCTCCACTTT. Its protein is CASSVDSRSPLHF. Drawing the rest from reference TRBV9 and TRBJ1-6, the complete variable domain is DSGVTQTPKHLITATGQRVTLRCSPRSGDLSVYWYQQSLDQGLQFLIQYYNGEERAKGNILERFSAQQFPDLHSELNLSSLELGDSALYFCASSVDSRSPLHFGNGTRLTVT.

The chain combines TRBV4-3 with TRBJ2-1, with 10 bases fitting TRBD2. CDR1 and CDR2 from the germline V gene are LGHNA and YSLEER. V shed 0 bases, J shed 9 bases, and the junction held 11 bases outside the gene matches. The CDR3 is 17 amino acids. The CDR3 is CASSQDRAGGASGEQFF. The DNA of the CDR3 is TGCGCCAGCAGCCAAGATCGAGCGGGGGGGGCATCGGGTGAGCAGTTCTTC.

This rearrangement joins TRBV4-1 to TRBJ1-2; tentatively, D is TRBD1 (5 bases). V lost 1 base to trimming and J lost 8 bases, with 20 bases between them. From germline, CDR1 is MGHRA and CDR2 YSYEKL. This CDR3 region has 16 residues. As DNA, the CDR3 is TGCGCCAGCAGCCAAGTTTTCCTAACAGGCGGGGAAGGCTACACCTTC. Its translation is CASSQVFLTGGEGYTF.

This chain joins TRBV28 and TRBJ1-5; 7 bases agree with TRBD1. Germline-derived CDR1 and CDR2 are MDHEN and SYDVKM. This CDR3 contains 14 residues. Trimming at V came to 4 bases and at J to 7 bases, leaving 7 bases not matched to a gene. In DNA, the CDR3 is TGTGCCAGCAGTTCCGGGACAGTGCTGCAGCCCCAGCATTTT. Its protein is CASSSGTVLQPQHF.